One and the same sample provided the 16 T cell receptor beta chains below, sequenced in a study of blood T cells in healthy people across ages. Alongside a J-beta primer mix, a sample-barcoded 5' primer served in a second PCR lasting roughly 7 to 11 cycles. Using its own MiXCR run on the 5' RACE reads, TCRdb lists one record per CDR3 protein. The data show 600,000 to 1,000,000 distinct CDR3 sequences, 55% to 70% seen once. Input material: blood. The receptors were sampled from a man aged 25-45 years in good health.

V gene TRBV6-6 combines with J gene TRBJ1-2; D not resolved. Trimming took 5 bases from V and 5 from J, leaving 18 bases between them. CDR3 length equals 15 residues. Germline V gene sequence: CDR1 MNHNY, CDR2 SVGAGI (reference sequence). The CDR3 DNA reads as TGTGCCAGCAGTCCCCCTGTTGAGAGAGTGTATGGCTACACCTTC. This gives the protein CASSPPVERVYGYTF.

V usage is TRBV6-1 and J usage is TRBJ2-1; TRBD2 agrees at 10 bases. The CDR3 is 15 amino acids. From germline, CDR1 is MNHNS and CDR2 SASEGT. J gave up 4 bases and V 7 bases, and 7 bases lay outside the gene matches. The CDR3 DNA reads TGTGCCAGCATCAGACTAGCGGGTATGTACAATGAGCAGTTCTTC. Amino acid sequence: CASIRLAGMYNEQFF.

The genes are TRBV20-1 and TRBJ1-2; unclear D gene. Germline CDR1 reads DFQATT; CDR2 reads SNEGSKA (reference sequence). This CDR3 has 13 residues. The germline V and J ends were trimmed by 6 bases and 2 bases, with 13 bases remaining between them. In DNA, the CDR3 is TGCAGTGCAATGGCGGACGGAAACTATGGCTACACCTTC. Translated, it gives CSAMADGNYGYTF.

This rearrangement joins TRBV27 to TRBJ2-5; 11 positions agree with TRBD2. Germline CDR1 MNHEY, CDR2 SMNVEV (reference sequence). Losses at the gene ends were 5 bases for V and 3 bases for J; bases not matched to a gene: 5. The CDR3 totals 15 residues. The CDR3 coding sequence is TGTGCCAGCAGTCTTGGGACTAGCGGTAAAGAGACCCAGTACTTC. Amino acid sequence: CASSLGTSGKETQYF.

CDR3 region: CASSVGLAETYNEQFF. In nucleotides, the CDR3 is TGTGCCAGCAGCGTAGGGTTAGCGGAAACCTACAATGAGCAGTTCTTC. The chain has TRBV9 and TRBJ2-1, with D maybe TRBD2 (6 bases). V lost 0 bases and J lost 2, with 12 bases in between. Per germline, CDR1 SGDLS and CDR2 YYNGEE. The CDR3 is 16 amino acids.

CDR3 bases: TGTGCCAGCAGTGAAGCGCCGGGGGGAACCAACATTCAGTACTTC. This gives the protein CASSEAPGGTNIQYF. The V gene is TRBV2, the J gene TRBJ2-4, with 7 bases identical to TRBD2. V dropped 0 bases and J dropped 7; count of bases not matched to a gene: 6. The CDR3 length is 15 residues. Germline CDR1 reads SNHLY; CDR2 reads FYNNEI.

The V and J genes are TRBV9 and TRBJ2-5; tentative D call: TRBD2 (6 bases). The J call is doubtful: the DNA matches TRBJ2-7 better. CDR3 size: 18 residues. Germline CDR1 is SGDLS and CDR2 is YYNGEE. CDR3 sequence reads: CASSVGLGGAGSIAEQYF. The CDR3 nucleotides read TGTGCCAGCAGCGTAGGCTTAGGAGGGGCAGGGTCAATTGCCGAGCAGTACTTC.

The sample holds a few counts of this clonotype. The rearrangement uses TRBV3-1 and TRBJ2-1, with 7 bases aligning to TRBD1. V lost 6 bases and J lost 0; bases outside the gene matches: 11. This CDR3 is built from 17 residues. CDR1 is LGHDT and CDR2 is YNNKEL in the germline V gene (reference sequence). The DNA for the CDR3 is TGTGCCAGCAGACCGCACAGGGGCGAATCCTCCTACAATGAGCAGTTCTTC. Protein product: CASRPHRGESSYNEQFF.

This clonotype was found once. The chain carries TRBV6-2 or TRBV6-3 and TRBJ2-1; either TRBD1 or TRBD2 may supply D (5 bases each). Trimming left V 0 bases short and J 10 bases short, with 10 bases between. This CDR3 contains 13 residues. Per germline, CDR1 MNHEY and CDR2 SVGEGT. CDR3 DNA sequence: TGTGCCAGCAGTTACTCGAGGGGCGGGGAGCAGTTCTTC. Its translation: CASSYSRGGEQFF.

The V call is TRBV5-1, the J call TRBJ2-7; 11 bases agree with TRBD2. Trimming at V came to 4 bases and at J to 6 bases, leaving 6 bases not matched to a gene. The CDR3 totals 14 residues. CDR1 SGHRS and CDR2 YFSETQ come from the germline V gene. In nucleotides, the CDR3 is TGCGCCAGCAGCCTATCGCTAGCGGGAGGCGAGCAGTACTTC. It translates to CASSLSLAGGEQYF.

The chain employs TRBV5-1 and TRBJ2-3; 7 bases line up with TRBD2. CDR1 is SGHRS, CDR2 YFSETQ, per germline. The CDR3 runs to 15 residues. V lost 1 base, J lost 4 bases, and 6 bases stayed unmatched. CDR3 in amino acids: CASSLTGGGADTQYF. In DNA, the CDR3 is TGCGCCAGCAGCTTGACAGGCGGGGGTGCAGATACGCAGTATTTT.

The chain joins TRBV29-1 to TRBJ2-1, with D unresolved. V lost 0 bases and J 7 bases, leaving 16 bases between the germline ends. CDR3 size: 15 residues. Germline V lookup: CDR1 SQVTM, CDR2 ANQGSEA. The CDR3 loop is CSVEDLLASGNEQFF. CDR3 nucleotides: TGCAGCGTTGAAGATTTACTCGCCTCTGGGAATGAGCAGTTCTTC.

The rearrangement joins TRBV6-2 or TRBV6-3 to TRBJ2-4; a weak D match, TRBD2 (6 bases). The V gene lost 6 bases and the J gene lost 6 bases, with 15 bases spanning the gap. This CDR3 spans 14 amino acids. Looked up from germline, CDR1 is MNHEY and CDR2 is SVGEGT. CDR3 bases: TGTGCCAGCAGCCGGCTAGCGCTAGGAAACATTCAGTACTTC. It is translated as CASSRLALGNIQYF.

This clonotype has more than one count but fewer than ten. The rearrangement joins TRBV29-1 to TRBJ1-2; 7 bases match TRBD1. The V gene end was trimmed by 4 bases and the J gene end by 2 bases; junction bases not matched to a gene: 4. This CDR3 spans 13 amino acids. From germline, CDR1 is SQVTM and CDR2 ANQGSEA. The CDR3 here is CSVADRENYGYTF. The CDR3 bases are TGCAGCGTTGCCGACAGGGAAAACTATGGCTACACCTTC.

V usage is TRBV4-2 and J usage is TRBJ2-1; D is possibly TRBD2 (5 bases). The V gene's germline CDR1 is LGHNA and CDR2 YNFKEQ. Deletions cut 2 bases from V and 0 bases from J, with 8 bases between. The CDR3 has 15 residues. The CDR3 region has the DNA TGTGCCAGCAGCCAACGGGGTAGCTCCTACAATGAGCAGTTCTTC. Translated: CASSQRGSSYNEQFF.

This chain connects TRBV20-1 to TRBJ2-5; D is unresolved. V was shortened by 5 bases and J by 2 bases, with 12 bases between the two germline ends. The CDR3 length is 13 residues. Per germline, CDR1 DFQATT and CDR2 SNEGSKA (reference sequence). Written as DNA, the CDR3 is TGCAGTGCTCCGAGGTCGGGTCAAGAGACCCAGTACTTC. It translates to CSAPRSGQETQYF.